This passage covers 32 T cell receptor beta chains from one sample sequenced in a study of blood T cell repertoires in COVID-19. Some clones are missing from TCRdb's copy, which holds only in-frame ones; the method was immunoSEQ multiplex PCR. The sample lists 200,000 to 250,000 clones; around 86% were seen once. The sample consisted of peripheral blood. The receptors come from a woman aged 65 to 85 with COVID-19, enrolled during active disease.

The chain is built from TRBV5-4 and TRBJ2-7; D gene unclear. V lost 0 bases to trimming and J lost 1 base, with 5 bases between them. CDR3 length: 13 residues. Looked up from germline, CDR1 is SGHNT and CDR2 is YYREEE (reference sequence). CDR3 bases: TGTGCCAGCAGCTTGGCTAAATCCTACGAGCAGTACTTC. Amino acid sequence: CASSLAKSYEQYF.

This clone was picked up a small number of times. This chain joins TRBV30 and TRBJ1-5; TRBD1 matches at 7 bases. The CDR3 is 15 residues long. The V gene's germline CDR1 is GTSNPN and CDR2 SVGIG (reference sequence). The V segment lost 3 bases and the J segment 2 bases; nucleotides outside the gene matches: 7. DNA for the CDR3: TGTGCCTGGAGCCGACAGGGATACGGCAATCAGCCCCAGCATTTT. This sequence encodes CAWSRQGYGNQPQHF.

The genes are TRBV19 and TRBJ2-2, with 10 nucleotides matching TRBD1. This CDR3 comprises 15 residues. The germline V gene encodes CDR1 LNHDA and CDR2 SQIVND (reference sequence). The junction had 7 bases not matched to a gene; V was cut back by 7 bases and J by 5 bases. The CDR3 loop reads CASTPGQGGTGELFF. CDR3 DNA sequence: TGTGCCAGTACCCCAGGACAGGGGGGGACCGGGGAGCTGTTTTTT. The full variable domain, completed using reference TRBV19 and TRBJ2-2, is DGGITQSPKYLFRKEGQNVTLSCEQNLNHDAMYWYRQDPGQGLRLIYYSQIVNDFQKGDIAEGYSVSREKKESFPLTVTSAQKNPTAFYLCASTPGQGGTGELFFGEGSRLTVL.

This chain connects TRBV7-6 to TRBJ1-1; no firm D call. With 2 bases removed from V and 7 bases from J, the gap between germline ends came to 8 bases. CDR1 is SGHVS, CDR2 FNYEAQ, per germline. The CDR3 length is 12 residues. The CDR3 protein is CASSLSGVEAFF. The CDR3, as DNA: TGTGCCAGCAGCTTATCCGGGGTTGAAGCTTTCTTT. The complete variable domain, with remaining parts taken from reference TRBV7-6 and TRBJ1-1, reads GAGVSQSPRYKVTKRGQDVALRCDPISGHVSLYWYRQALGQGPEFLTYFNYEAQQDKSGLPNDRFSAERPEGSISTLTIQRTEQRDSAMYRCASSLSGVEAFFGQGTRLTVV.

This clone appeared a few times. This sequence joins TRBV30 and TRBJ1-2; no clear D gene. This CDR3 has 14 residues. Germline V gene sequence: CDR1 GTSNPN, CDR2 SVGIG (reference sequence). V was clipped by 5 bases and J by 2 bases, with 15 bases between them. The CDR3 reads CAWDSTPANYGYTF. The CDR3 DNA is TGTGCCTGGGATTCGACTCCCGCAAACTATGGCTACACCTTC.

The V gene is TRBV27, the J gene TRBJ2-7; maybe TRBD2 (5 bases). V was trimmed by 7 bases and J by 0 bases, leaving 16 bases between them. CDR3 length: 15 amino acids. Germline assignment: CDR1 MNHEY and CDR2 SMNVEV (reference sequence). The CDR3 region has the DNA TGTGCCAGCAATCCTGGGAGTCTAGGCTCCTACGAGCAGTACTTC. Its translation is CASNPGSLGSYEQYF.

The chain has TRBV14 and TRBJ1-4; tentatively, D is TRBD1 (5 bases). V lost 0 bases and J lost 7, with 12 bases in between. Germline CDR1 and CDR2: SGHDN and FVKESK. The CDR3 consists of 15 residues. CDR3 bases: TGTGCCAGCAGCCAAGAGTGGGCAGGGTTTGAAAAACTGTTTTTT. Translation gives CASSQEWAGFEKLFF.

This rearrangement joins TRBV7-9 to TRBJ2-5; 8 bases align to TRBD1. This CDR3 is 15 amino acids long. Germline V gives CDR1 SEHNR, CDR2 FQNEAQ (reference sequence). Trimming took 1 base from V and 1 from J; bases not matched to a gene: 2. CDR3 sequence: CASSLGTGGQETQYF. The CDR3 nucleotides read TGTGCCAGCAGCTTAGGTACAGGGGGCCAAGAGACCCAGTACTTC.

This chain links TRBV5-1 with TRBJ2-3, with 7 bases identical to TRBD2. The length of the CDR3 is 16 residues. Looked up from germline, CDR1 is SGHRS and CDR2 is YFSETQ. The V gene end was trimmed by 5 bases and the J gene end by 2 bases; junction bases not matched to a gene: 11. Here the CDR3 DNA reads TGCGCCAGCAGGGTCGGGCGGGAGCGTATCACAGATACGCAGTATTTT. Its translation: CASRVGRERITDTQYF.

The genes are TRBV7-3 and TRBJ2-1; D not resolved. This CDR3 comprises 14 residues. The V gene's germline CDR1 is SGHTA and CDR2 FQGTGA. Trimming took 6 bases from V and 9 from J, leaving 18 bases between them. CDR3: CASSSQTGYGEQFF. The CDR3 nucleotides are TGTGCCAGCAGTTCTCAGACCGGGTACGGTGAGCAGTTCTTC.

This clone was counted once. The V and J genes are TRBV3-1 (or the pseudogene TRBV3-2) and TRBJ2-7, with D possibly TRBD2 on 6 matching bases. The V gene's germline CDR1 is LGHDT and CDR2 YNNKEL (reference sequence). The CDR3 sequence is 15 residues long. V was trimmed by 4 bases and J by 5 bases, leaving 18 bases between them. The CDR3, as DNA: TGTGCCAGCAGCCCCTCTAGCGCGAGTGGAAACGAGCAGTACTTC. Translation: CASSPSSASGNEQYF.

The chain is built from TRBV7-9 and TRBJ2-5; D call uncertain. Per germline, CDR1 SEHNR and CDR2 FQNEAQ (reference sequence). This CDR3 contains 15 residues. V lost 0 bases and J 7 bases, leaving 15 bases between the germline ends. The CDR3 reads CASSLAQVTSGTQYF. CDR3 DNA sequence: TGTGCCAGCAGCTTAGCGCAGGTGACAAGTGGGACCCAGTACTTC.

This clone was counted once. This sequence joins TRBV19 and TRBJ2-7; 9 bases align to TRBD2. The trim removed 6 bases at V and 4 bases at J, leaving 13 bases unmatched. Per the germline V gene, CDR1 is LNHDA and CDR2 is SQIVND (reference sequence). The CDR3 totals 16 residues. The CDR3 DNA follows: TGTGCCAGTAGCTCCATAGCGGGAGAGGGAGAATACGAGCAGTACTTC. Translated, it gives CASSSIAGEGEYEQYF.

In this sample, this clone turned up once. V and J are TRBV9 and TRBJ1-6; tentative D call: TRBD1 (5 bases). The CDR3 is 13 amino acids. V was cut by 4 bases and J by 10 bases, with 12 bases left in between. CDR1 and CDR2 (germline): SGDLS, YYNGEE. The CDR3 loop reads CASSQAGGSPLHF. CDR3 DNA sequence: TGTGCCAGCAGCCAAGCGGGGGGGTCACCCCTCCACTTT.

The rearrangement links TRBV28 to TRBJ1-2; 9 bases agree with TRBD1. This CDR3 comprises 14 residues. The ends lost 4 bases at V and 5 bases at J; junction bases unmatched: 5. Per germline, CDR1 MDHEN and CDR2 SYDVKM. The CDR3: CASSYRGQWYGYTF. The CDR3 coding sequence is TGTGCCAGCAGTTACAGGGGGCAGTGGTATGGCTACACCTTC.

This chain links TRBV21-1 with TRBJ2-7; the table's D call of TRBD1 was not tested on the DNA. TRBV21-1 is flagged as a pseudogene. CDR3 size: 15 residues. The CDR3 DNA follows: TGTGCCAGCAGCACAGTAAGGGGGACGAACTACGAGCAGTACTTC. It yields the protein CASSTVRGTNYEQYF.

The chain carries TRBV9 and TRBJ2-7, with 9 nucleotides matching TRBD1. CDR1 and CDR2 (germline): SGDLS, YYNGEE. This CDR3 has 15 amino acids. V was clipped by 4 bases and J by 3 bases; unmatched bases: 8. CDR3 sequence (DNA): TGTGCCAGCAGCCCCCGCCGGGACAGGGTCTACGAGCAGTACTTC. This translates into CASSPRRDRVYEQYF.

The chain recombines TRBV18 with TRBJ2-3, with TRBD2 identical over 11 bases. V was pared by 3 bases and J by 3 bases, with 11 bases of the junction left unmatched. The CDR3 runs to 18 residues. CDR1 is KGHSH, CDR2 LQKENI, per germline. The CDR3 sequence: CASSPGTSGTSGTDTQYF. In nucleotides, the CDR3 is TGTGCCAGCTCACCGGGGACTAGCGGAACCTCGGGGACAGATACGCAGTATTTT.

This clone was seen only a few times. This chain connects TRBV19 to TRBJ2-3; 10 bases map to TRBD1. V lost 5 bases to trimming and J lost 1 base; unmatched junction nucleotides: 3. Germline V gene lookup returns CDR1 LNHDA and CDR2 SQIVND (reference sequence). CDR3 length equals 15 residues. In nucleotides, the CDR3 is TGTGCCAGTAGTTGGGACAGGGGTGGCACAGATACGCAGTATTTT. This sequence encodes CASSWDRGGTDTQYF. The full variable domain, rest sourced from reference TRBV19 and TRBJ2-3, is DGGITQSPKYLFRKEGQNVTLSCEQNLNHDAMYWYRQDPGQGLRLIYYSQIVNDFQKGDIAEGYSVSREKKESFPLTVTSAQKNPTAFYLCASSWDRGGTDTQYFGPGTRLTVL.

This chain links TRBV27 with TRBJ1-2; D not certain. This CDR3 spans 16 amino acids. In germline, CDR1 is MNHEY, CDR2 SMNVEV (reference sequence). V lost 5 bases to trimming and J lost 4 bases, with 20 bases between them. The CDR3 nucleotides read TGTGCCAGCAGTACCCGTCTCAGCCGTAGCCTCTATGGCTACACCTTC. Amino acid sequence: CASSTRLSRSLYGYTF.

The gene calls are TRBV11-2 and TRBJ2-7, with 7 positions matching TRBD2. Germline CDR1 and CDR2: SGHAT and FQNNGV. After removal of 3 bases from V and 7 bases from J, the junction contained 12 bases not matched to a gene. CDR3 length: 15 residues. For the CDR3, the DNA is TGTGCCAGCAGCTTGGGGCTAGCGGCCCCGGAGGAGCAGTACTTC. This codes for CASSLGLAAPEEQYF.

J is TRBJ1-1 and V is TRBV27, with TRBD1 as a possible D gene (6 bases). Between the trimmed V and J ends, which lost 7 bases and 0 bases, there was a span of 12 bases. Germline V CDR1 and CDR2: MNHEY, SMNVEV (reference sequence). The CDR3 totals 14 residues. The CDR3 DNA sequence: TGTGCCAGCAAGTCGGGGGGGCTGAACACTGAAGCTTTCTTT. This sequence encodes CASKSGGLNTEAFF.

This clone turned up a few times. This chain uses TRBV28 with TRBJ1-5; tentatively, D is TRBD1 (6 bases). V lost 1 base, J lost 2 bases, and 15 bases lay in between. The CDR3 has 17 amino acids. Looked up from germline, CDR1 is MDHEN and CDR2 is SYDVKM. CDR3 DNA sequence: TGTGCCAGCAGTTTATCCGGACAGCTCAGGGGCAATCAGCCCCAGCATTTT. This codes for CASSLSGQLRGNQPQHF.

The V and J genes are TRBV4-2 and TRBJ1-5; TRBD1 matches 10 bases. Trimming removed 3 bases from V and 4 bases from J; junction bases left unmatched: 24. The CDR3 is 22 amino acids. CDR1 LGHNA and CDR2 YNFKEQ come from the germline V gene. DNA of the CDR3: TGTGCCAGCAGCCACGACTATCCCCAATCGGGGACAGGGGCGCCTCTAAATCAGCCCCAGCATTTT. This codes for CASSHDYPQSGTGAPLNQPQHF.

This clone was seen only once. V is TRBV6-5 and J is TRBJ2-7; 7 bases are a match to TRBD1. CDR3 length: 13 amino acids. Germline CDR1 is MNHEY and CDR2 is SVGAGI. J lost 0 bases, V lost 5 bases, and 1 base had no gene match. The CDR3 region is CASSRQGSYEQYF. Here the CDR3 DNA reads TGTGCCAGCAGTCGACAGGGCTCCTACGAGCAGTACTTC.

V gene TRBV5-8 combines with J gene TRBJ1-4; no clear D gene. This CDR3 spans 17 amino acids. Germline V lookup: CDR1 SGHTS, CDR2 YDEGEE. The V end lost 9 bases, the J end lost 5 bases, and 26 bases lay between the germline ends. The CDR3 region is CATSAVGLGLSNEKLFF. The CDR3 bases are TGTGCCACCTCAGCTGTCGGCTTAGGACTGTCAAATGAAAAACTGTTTTTT. The full variable domain, completed using reference TRBV5-8 and TRBJ1-4, is EAGVTQSPTHLIKTRGQQATLRCSPISGHTSVYWYQQALGLGLQFLLWYDEGEERNRGNFPPRFSGRQFPNYSSELNVNALELEDSALYLCATSAVGLGLSNEKLFFGSGTQLSVL.

CDR3 nucleotides: TGTGCCAGCAGCCCCCTGGACAGGTCCGCTGAAGCTTTCTTT. Protein sequence: CASSPLDRSAEAFF. The chain combines TRBV7-2 with TRBJ1-1; 7 positions agree with TRBD1. V shed 5 bases, J shed 6 bases, and the junction held 9 bases outside the gene matches. Germline-derived CDR1 and CDR2 are SGHTA and FQGNSA. This CDR3 has 14 amino acids.

The rearrangement links TRBV28 to TRBJ2-4; 7 bases line up with TRBD1. CDR1 and CDR2 from the germline V gene are MDHEN and SYDVKM. The CDR3 sequence is 12 residues long. Unmatched junction bases numbered 4, after V lost 6 bases and J lost 8 bases. The CDR3 region has the DNA TGTGCCAGCAGACAGGGGTTAGACATTCAGTACTTC. This translates into CASRQGLDIQYF.

This chain joins TRBV7-2 and TRBJ2-3, with TRBD2 matching over 8 bases. Trimming cost V 2 bases and J 1 base; bases outside gene matches: 5. The CDR3 contains 16 residues. In germline, CDR1 is SGHTA, CDR2 FQGNSA. CDR3 sequence: CASSLFSTSGTDTQYF. CDR3 in DNA: TGTGCCAGCAGCTTATTTTCGACTAGCGGCACAGATACGCAGTATTTT.

This clone has just one count. The chain is built from TRBV6-5 and TRBJ2-1, with D possibly TRBD1 on 6 matching bases. Germline lookup yields CDR1 MNHEY and CDR2 SVGAGI. Trimming shortened V by 0 bases and J by 7 bases, and 13 bases separated the two germline ends. The length of the CDR3 is 15 residues. The CDR3 nucleotides are TGTGCCAGCAGTTACTCGCAGACAGGATCTAATGAGCAGTTCTTC. Protein: CASSYSQTGSNEQFF.

This clone was recorded a few times. The V and J genes are TRBV4-3 and TRBJ2-7; 7 nucleotides align to TRBD2. V lost 4 bases, J lost 1 base, and 7 bases stayed unmatched. The CDR3 is 15 residues long. The V gene's germline CDR1 is LGHNA and CDR2 YSLEER. CDR3 nucleotide sequence: TGCGCCAGCAGCCCTCTCGGGGGGTTGTCCTACGAGCAGTACTTC. The encoded protein is CASSPLGGLSYEQYF.

The CDR3 DNA sequence: TGTGCCAGCACCATACCGGAGGCCCAAAACCGGGACAGGGCCTTTGGGGAGCTGTTTTTT. This translates into CASTIPEAQNRDRAFGELFF. The chain employs TRBV21-1 and TRBJ2-2; the DNA was not used to check the table's D call, TRBD1. TRBV21-1 is a pseudogene. The CDR3 length is 20 residues.